The entry below describes one T cell receptor (beta chain). Its antigen is undetermined. The ends lost 5 bases at V and 1 base at J; junction bases unmatched: 6. Germline V lookup: CDR1 MNHEY, CDR2 SVGAGI. The CDR3 length is 15 residues. An oligonucleotide containing a UMI was ligated to the 3' end of TCR cDNA. Whole blood, approximately 2.3 ml, came from adult healthy volunteers. The sample belongs to a study of naive and memory T cell subsets. Study outcomes and limitations: TCR transcript changes with activation or differentiation may affect this RNA method.

Amplification of ligated cDNA took four PCR rounds with SP2 and nested alpha and beta constant primers. For blood and skin samples, reverse transcription used TCR alpha and beta constant primers. From the 5' RACE reads, TCRdb called clonotypes with MiXCR, one entry per CDR3 protein. The table has some 60,000 distinct CDR3 sequences, 8% seen once. This TCR derives from a female donor in good health. This chain uses TRBV6-5 with TRBJ1-1; 8 bases line up with TRBD1. The CDR3 region is CASSNRGAGNTEAFF. In DNA form, the CDR3 reads TGTGCCAGCAGTAACAGGGGGGCGGGGAACACTGAAGCTTTCTTT.